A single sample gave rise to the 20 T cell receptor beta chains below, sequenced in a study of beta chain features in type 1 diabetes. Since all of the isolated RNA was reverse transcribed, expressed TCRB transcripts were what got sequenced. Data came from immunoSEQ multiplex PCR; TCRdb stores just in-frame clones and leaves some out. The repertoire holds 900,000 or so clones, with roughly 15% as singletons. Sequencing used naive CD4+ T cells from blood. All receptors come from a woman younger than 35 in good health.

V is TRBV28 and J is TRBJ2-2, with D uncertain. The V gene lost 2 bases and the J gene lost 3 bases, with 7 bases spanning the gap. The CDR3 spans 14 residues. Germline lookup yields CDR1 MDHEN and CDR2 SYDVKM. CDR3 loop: CASSLMGYTGELFF. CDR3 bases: TGTGCCAGCAGTTTAATGGGATACACCGGGGAGCTGTTTTTT.

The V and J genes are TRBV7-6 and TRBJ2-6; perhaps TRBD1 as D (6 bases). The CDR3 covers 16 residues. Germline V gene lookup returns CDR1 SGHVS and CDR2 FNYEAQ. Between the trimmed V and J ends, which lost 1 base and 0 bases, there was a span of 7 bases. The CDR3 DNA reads TGTGCCAGCAGCTTAGGAGGGGGCTCTGGGGCCAACGTCCTGACTTTC. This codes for CASSLGGGSGANVLTF.

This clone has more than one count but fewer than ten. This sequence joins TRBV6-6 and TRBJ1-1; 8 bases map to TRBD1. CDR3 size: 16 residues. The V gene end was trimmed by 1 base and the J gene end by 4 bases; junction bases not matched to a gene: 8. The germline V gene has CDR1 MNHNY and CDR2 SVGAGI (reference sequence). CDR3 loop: CASSYWTGTGSTEAFF. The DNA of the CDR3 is TGTGCCAGCAGTTACTGGACGGGGACAGGCAGCACTGAAGCTTTCTTT.

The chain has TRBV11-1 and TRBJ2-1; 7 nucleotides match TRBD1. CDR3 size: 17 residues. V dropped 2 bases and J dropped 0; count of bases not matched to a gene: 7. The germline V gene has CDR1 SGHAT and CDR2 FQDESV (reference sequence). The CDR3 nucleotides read TGTGCCAGCAGCTTATTTACAGGGGCTAGCTCCTACAATGAGCAGTTCTTC. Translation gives CASSLFTGASSYNEQFF.

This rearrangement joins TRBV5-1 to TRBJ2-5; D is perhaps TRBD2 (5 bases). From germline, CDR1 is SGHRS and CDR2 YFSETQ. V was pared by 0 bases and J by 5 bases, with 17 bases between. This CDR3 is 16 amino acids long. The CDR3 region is CASSLERRVALETQYF. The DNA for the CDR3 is TGCGCCAGCAGCTTGGAGAGAAGGGTAGCGTTGGAGACCCAGTACTTC.

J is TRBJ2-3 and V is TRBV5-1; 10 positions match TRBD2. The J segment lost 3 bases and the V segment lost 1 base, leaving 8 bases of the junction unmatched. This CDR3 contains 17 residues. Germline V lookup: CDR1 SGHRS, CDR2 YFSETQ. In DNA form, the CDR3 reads TGCGCCAGCAGCTTGTTGACTAGCGGGTTCCGGACAGATACGCAGTATTTT. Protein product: CASSLLTSGFRTDTQYF. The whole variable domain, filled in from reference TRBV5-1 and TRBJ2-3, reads KAGVTQTPRYLIKTRGQQVTLSCSPISGHRSVSWYQQTPGQGLQFLFEYFSETQRNKGNFPGRFSGRQFSNSRSEMNVSTLELGDSALYLCASSLLTSGFRTDTQYFGPGTRLTVL.

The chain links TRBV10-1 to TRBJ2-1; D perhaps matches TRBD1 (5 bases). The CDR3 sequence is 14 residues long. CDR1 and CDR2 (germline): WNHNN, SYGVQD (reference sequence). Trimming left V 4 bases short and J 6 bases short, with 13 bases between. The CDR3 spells CASSGTLVTNEQFF. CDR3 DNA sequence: TGCGCCAGCAGTGGGACATTGGTTACCAATGAGCAGTTCTTC.

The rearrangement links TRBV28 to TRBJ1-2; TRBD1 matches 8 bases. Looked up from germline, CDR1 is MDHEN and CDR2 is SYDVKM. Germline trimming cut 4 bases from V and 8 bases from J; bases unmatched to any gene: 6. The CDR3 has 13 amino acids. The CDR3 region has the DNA TGTGCCAGCAGTTACCAGGGGGCGCGAGGCTACACCTTC. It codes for CASSYQGARGYTF.

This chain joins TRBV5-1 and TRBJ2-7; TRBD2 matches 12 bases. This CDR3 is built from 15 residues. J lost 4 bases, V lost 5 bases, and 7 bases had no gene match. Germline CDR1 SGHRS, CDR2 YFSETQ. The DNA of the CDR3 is TGCGCCAGCAGTAGGACTAGCGGGACATGGTACGAGCAGTACTTC. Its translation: CASSRTSGTWYEQYF. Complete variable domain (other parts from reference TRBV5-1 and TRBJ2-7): KAGVTQTPRYLIKTRGQQVTLSCSPISGHRSVSWYQQTPGQGLQFLFEYFSETQRNKGNFPGRFSGRQFSNSRSEMNVSTLELGDSALYLCASSRTSGTWYEQYFGPGTRLTVT.

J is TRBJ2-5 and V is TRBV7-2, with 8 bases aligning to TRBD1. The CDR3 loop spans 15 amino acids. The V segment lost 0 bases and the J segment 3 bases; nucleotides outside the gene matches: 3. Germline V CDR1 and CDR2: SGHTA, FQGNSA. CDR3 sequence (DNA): TGTGCCAGCAGCTTAGCGGAGGGACAGGAAGAGACCCAGTACTTC. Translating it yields CASSLAEGQEETQYF.

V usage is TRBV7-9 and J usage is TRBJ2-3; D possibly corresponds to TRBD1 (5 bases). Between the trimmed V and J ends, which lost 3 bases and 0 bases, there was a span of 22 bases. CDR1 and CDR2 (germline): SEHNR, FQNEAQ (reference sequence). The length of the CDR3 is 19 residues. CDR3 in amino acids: CASSFSTRQQLTSTDTQYF. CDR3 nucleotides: TGTGCCAGCAGCTTCTCCACTCGACAGCAGCTTACTAGCACAGATACGCAGTATTTT.

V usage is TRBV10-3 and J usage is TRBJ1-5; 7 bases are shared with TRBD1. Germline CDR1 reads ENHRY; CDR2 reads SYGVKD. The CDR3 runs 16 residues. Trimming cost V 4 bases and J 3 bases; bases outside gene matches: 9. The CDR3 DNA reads TGTGCCATCAGTGTCTCTGACAGGGCCCCCAATCAGCCCCAGCATTTT. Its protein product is CAISVSDRAPNQPQHF.

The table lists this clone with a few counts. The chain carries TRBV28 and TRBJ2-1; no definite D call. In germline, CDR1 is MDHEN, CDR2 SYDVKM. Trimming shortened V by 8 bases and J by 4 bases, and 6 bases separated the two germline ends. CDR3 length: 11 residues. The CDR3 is CASCGYNEQFF. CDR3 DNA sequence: TGTGCCAGCTGTGGGTACAATGAGCAGTTCTTC. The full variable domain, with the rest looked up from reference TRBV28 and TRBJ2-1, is DVKVTQSSRYLVKRTGEKVFLECVQDMDHENMFWYRQDPGLGLRLIYFSYDVKMKEKGDIPEGYSVSREKKERFSLILESASTNQTSMYLCASCGYNEQFFGPGTRLTVL.

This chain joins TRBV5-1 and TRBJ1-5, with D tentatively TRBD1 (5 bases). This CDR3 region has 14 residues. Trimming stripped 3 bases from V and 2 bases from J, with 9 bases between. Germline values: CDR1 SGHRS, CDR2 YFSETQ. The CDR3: CASSSGEGNQPQHF. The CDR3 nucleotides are TGCGCCAGCAGCTCGGGGGAGGGCAATCAGCCCCAGCATTTT.

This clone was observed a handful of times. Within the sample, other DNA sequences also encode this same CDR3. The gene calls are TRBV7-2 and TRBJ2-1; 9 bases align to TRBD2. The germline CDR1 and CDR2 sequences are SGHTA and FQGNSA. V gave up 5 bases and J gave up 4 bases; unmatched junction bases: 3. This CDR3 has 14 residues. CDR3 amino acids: CASSLTSGYNEQFF. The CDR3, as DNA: TGTGCCAGCAGCCTGACTAGCGGTTACAATGAGCAGTTCTTC.

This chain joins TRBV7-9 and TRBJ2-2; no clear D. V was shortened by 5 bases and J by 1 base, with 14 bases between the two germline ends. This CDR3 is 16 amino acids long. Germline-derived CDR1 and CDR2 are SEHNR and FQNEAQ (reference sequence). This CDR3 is CASSLRAGENTGELFF. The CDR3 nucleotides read TGTGCCAGCAGCCTACGGGCAGGCGAGAACACCGGGGAGCTGTTTTTT.

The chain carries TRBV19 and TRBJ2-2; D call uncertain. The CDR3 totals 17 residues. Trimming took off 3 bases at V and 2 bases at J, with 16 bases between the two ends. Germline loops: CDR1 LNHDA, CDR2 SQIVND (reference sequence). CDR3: CASSIHPGPANTGELFF. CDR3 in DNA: TGTGCCAGTAGTATTCACCCGGGCCCGGCTAACACCGGGGAGCTGTTTTTT.

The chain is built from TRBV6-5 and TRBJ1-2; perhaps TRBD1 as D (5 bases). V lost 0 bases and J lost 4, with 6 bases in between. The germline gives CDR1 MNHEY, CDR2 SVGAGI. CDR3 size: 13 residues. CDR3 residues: CASSYSQGYGYTF. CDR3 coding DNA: TGTGCCAGCAGTTACTCGCAGGGCTATGGCTACACCTTC.

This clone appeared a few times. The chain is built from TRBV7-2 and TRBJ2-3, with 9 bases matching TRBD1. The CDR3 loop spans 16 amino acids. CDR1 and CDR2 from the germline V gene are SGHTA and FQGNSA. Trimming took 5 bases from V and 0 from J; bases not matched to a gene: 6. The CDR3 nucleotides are TGTGCCAGCAGCCTATCCGGACAGGGGAGCACAGATACGCAGTATTTT. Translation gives CASSLSGQGSTDTQYF.

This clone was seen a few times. CDR3 sequence reads: CAISEGLAGFNEQFF. The CDR3, as DNA: TGTGCCATCAGTGAGGGCCTAGCGGGATTCAATGAGCAGTTCTTC. This rearrangement joins TRBV10-3 to TRBJ2-1, with TRBD2 identical over 9 bases. V lost 2 bases to trimming and J lost 6 bases; unmatched junction nucleotides: 5. The CDR3 has 15 amino acids. The germline CDR1 and CDR2 sequences are ENHRY and SYGVKD.